This TCR beta chain was sequenced in a study of shared clonotypes between healthy human individuals. Study-level background: Two women and a few men aged 18 to 49 served as donors. Plates per donor: three CD4 naive, three CD4 memory, two CD8 naive, one CD8 memory. Study findings and constraints: A handful of donors showed sharing of around 5.3% of naive CD4 clonotypes.

In replicate PCRs of sorted subsets, approximately 210 ng DNA, roughly 27,000 T cell genomes, was used. Some clones are missing from TCRdb's copy, which holds only in-frame ones; the method was immunoSEQ multiplex PCR. The sample includes around 2.5 million clones, roughly 93% of them seen just once. Germline CDR1 LNHDA, CDR2 SQIVND (reference sequence). The CDR3 extends over 13 amino acids. Trimming took off 8 bases at V and 0 bases at J, with 8 bases between the two ends. The sample holds one count of this clone. Its antigen is not known. This TCR was recovered from a young man in good health. Some clones in this sample may be carry-over from other donors' samples. The rearrangement links TRBV19 to TRBJ1-3; D is undetermined. Sequencing used naive CD4+ T cells from PBMCs. Sample subset: CD45RA+ positively selected. The CDR3 here is CASSPYSGNTIYF. The CDR3 nucleotides are TGTGCCAGTTCGCCCTACTCTGGAAACACCATATATTTT.